One T cell receptor (beta chain) is described in this entry. No antigen is known for it. This sample was taken from a study of long-term antiretroviral therapy in people with HIV. In the study overall: When the earliest samples were collected, ART was typically delayed until CD4 counts fell.

Study findings and constraints: Even long-term ART left TRB diversity below transplant donor controls, despite gains.

This was the immunoSEQ v3.0 assay at survey level. Profiled with immunoSEQ multiplex PCR; TCRdb holds only in-frame clones, not every one. The sample comprises tens of thousands of clones, just under 85% of which are singletons, and over 3.5% rests with the top ten. V was clipped by 5 bases and J by 9 bases, with 15 bases between them. The CDR3 runs to 13 residues. The germline gives CDR1 MGHDK, CDR2 SYGVNS. The sequence came from a man aged 18 to 29 with HIV. The specimen comprised unsorted PBMCs, sampled 0.5 years after starting antiretroviral therapy. The chain carries TRBV25-1 and TRBJ2-3; D is perhaps TRBD2 (5 bases). This CDR3 is CASSPAGGETQYF. Here the CDR3 DNA reads TGTGCCAGCAGTCCCGCTGGAGGAGAGACGCAGTATTTT.